This TCR beta chain was retrieved from a study of Ad26.COV2.S vaccination and SARS-CoV-2 variants. Overall study: The vaccine Ad26.COV2.S was put into the muscle once, or twice with 56 days between. Study-wide results and limits: TCR breadth and depth estimates may have understated total T cell responses. Vaccine recipients and placebo recipients showed similar non-spike TCR breadth. Reports say spike-specific CD8+ and CD4+ T cell responses covered substantial breadth after vaccination.

Method: immunoSEQ multiplex PCR; TCRdb's copy keeps in-frame clones and lacks some. The sample lists 350,000 to 400,000 clones, 70% to 90% occurring once. About this clone itself: Antigen unknown.

Treatment reported: roughly 20 received Ad26.COV2.S at low or high dose, single or two shots; roughly 5 received placebo; per-sample allocation not given. Each sample was drawn 63 days after the first injection (of vaccine or placebo). The V and J ends lost 7 bases and 1 base respectively, with 10 bases between them. CDR1 and CDR2 (germline): GTSNPN, SVGIG (reference sequence). This CDR3 region has 12 residues. This receptor was obtained from a person between 18 and 59 years old who received the Ad26.COV2.S COVID-19 vaccine or a placebo. This chain uses TRBV30 with TRBJ1-1; D gene unclear. The source material was peripheral blood, sampled in a trial of Ad26.COV2.S vaccine versus placebo. DNA for the CDR3: TGTGCCTCCCGACGGACGAACACTGAAGCTTTCTTT. Protein sequence: CASRRTNTEAFF.